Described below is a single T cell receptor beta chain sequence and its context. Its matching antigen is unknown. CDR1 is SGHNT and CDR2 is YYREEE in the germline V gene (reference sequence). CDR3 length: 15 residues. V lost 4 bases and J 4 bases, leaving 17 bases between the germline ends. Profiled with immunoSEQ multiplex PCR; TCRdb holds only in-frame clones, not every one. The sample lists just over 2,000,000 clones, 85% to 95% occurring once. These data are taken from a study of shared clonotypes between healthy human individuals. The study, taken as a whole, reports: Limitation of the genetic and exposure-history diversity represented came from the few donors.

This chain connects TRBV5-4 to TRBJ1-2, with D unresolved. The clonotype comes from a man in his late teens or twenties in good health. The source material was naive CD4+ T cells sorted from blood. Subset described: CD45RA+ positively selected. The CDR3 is CASSDTPVKPYGYTF. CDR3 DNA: TGTGCCAGCAGCGATACACCCGTCAAACCCTATGGCTACACCTTC.